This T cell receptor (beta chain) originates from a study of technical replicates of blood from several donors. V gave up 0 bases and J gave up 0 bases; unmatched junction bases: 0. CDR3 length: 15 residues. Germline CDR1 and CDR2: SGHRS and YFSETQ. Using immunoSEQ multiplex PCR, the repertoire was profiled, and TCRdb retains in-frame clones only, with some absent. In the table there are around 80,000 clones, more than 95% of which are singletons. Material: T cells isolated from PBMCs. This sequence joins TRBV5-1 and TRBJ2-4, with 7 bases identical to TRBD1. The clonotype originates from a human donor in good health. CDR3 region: CASSLGQGAKNIQYF. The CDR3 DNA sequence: TGCGCCAGCAGCTTGGGACAGGGAGCCAAAAACATTCAGTACTTC.